The present T cell receptor (beta chain) was sequenced within a study of T cell responses to AZD1222 COVID-19 vaccine. Here immunoSEQ multiplex PCR was the method, and the copy in TCRdb shows in-frame clones only, minus some. This table has under 70,000 clones, around 75% appearing once. Concerning this clone itself: Antigen unknown.

The study's findings and limits: Mostly white British, mostly female donors; authors suggested clonal diversity may be underestimated. An increase in Spike-specific TCR breadth and depth was observed after two AZD1222 doses.

V was cut by 0 bases and J by 6 bases, with 15 bases left in between. In germline, CDR1 is SGHRS, CDR2 YFSETQ. The CDR3 runs 16 residues. The TCR comes from an adult in good health. The gene calls are TRBV5-1 and TRBJ1-4; perhaps TRBD1 as D (5 bases). Sequencing was performed on peripheral blood, taken on day 0 of AZD1222 vaccination. CDR3 nucleotide sequence: TGCGCCAGCAGCTTGGCCTGGGACGGAGGCGATGAAAAACTGTTTTTT. It encodes CASSLAWDGGDEKLFF.